This T cell receptor beta chain was obtained from a study of post-analysis software for immune sequencing data. General study results and limits: Same-batch preparations were strongly co-clustered by F measure. Significantly lower normalized Chao1 diversity was seen in multiple sclerosis patients than in controls. In patients, TRBV5-6, TRBV5-1 and TRBV20-1 belonged to roughly 5 TRBV segments found more frequently than in controls.

Unique molecular identifiers had been added to the TCR beta cDNA libraries. TCRdb re-analysed the PCR reads in MiXCR, keeping a single row per CDR3 protein. In the table there are around 200,000 distinct CDR3 sequences, approximately 29% of which are singletons. This clonotype was observed many times. Its antigen remains unidentified. Unmatched junction bases numbered 16, after V lost 0 bases and J lost 8 bases. The germline V gene encodes CDR1 DFQATT and CDR2 SNEGSKA (reference sequence). The CDR3 consists of 18 residues. This clonotype originated in a girl aged 2-17 years with multiple sclerosis. V is TRBV20-1 and J is TRBJ2-4, with 10 positions matching TRBD2. Input material: blood. In nucleotides, the CDR3 is TGCAGTGCTAGAGATCCGAGTCGAGCGGGAGGGCTGGGGTACATTCAGTACTTC. Translation gives CSARDPSRAGGLGYIQYF.